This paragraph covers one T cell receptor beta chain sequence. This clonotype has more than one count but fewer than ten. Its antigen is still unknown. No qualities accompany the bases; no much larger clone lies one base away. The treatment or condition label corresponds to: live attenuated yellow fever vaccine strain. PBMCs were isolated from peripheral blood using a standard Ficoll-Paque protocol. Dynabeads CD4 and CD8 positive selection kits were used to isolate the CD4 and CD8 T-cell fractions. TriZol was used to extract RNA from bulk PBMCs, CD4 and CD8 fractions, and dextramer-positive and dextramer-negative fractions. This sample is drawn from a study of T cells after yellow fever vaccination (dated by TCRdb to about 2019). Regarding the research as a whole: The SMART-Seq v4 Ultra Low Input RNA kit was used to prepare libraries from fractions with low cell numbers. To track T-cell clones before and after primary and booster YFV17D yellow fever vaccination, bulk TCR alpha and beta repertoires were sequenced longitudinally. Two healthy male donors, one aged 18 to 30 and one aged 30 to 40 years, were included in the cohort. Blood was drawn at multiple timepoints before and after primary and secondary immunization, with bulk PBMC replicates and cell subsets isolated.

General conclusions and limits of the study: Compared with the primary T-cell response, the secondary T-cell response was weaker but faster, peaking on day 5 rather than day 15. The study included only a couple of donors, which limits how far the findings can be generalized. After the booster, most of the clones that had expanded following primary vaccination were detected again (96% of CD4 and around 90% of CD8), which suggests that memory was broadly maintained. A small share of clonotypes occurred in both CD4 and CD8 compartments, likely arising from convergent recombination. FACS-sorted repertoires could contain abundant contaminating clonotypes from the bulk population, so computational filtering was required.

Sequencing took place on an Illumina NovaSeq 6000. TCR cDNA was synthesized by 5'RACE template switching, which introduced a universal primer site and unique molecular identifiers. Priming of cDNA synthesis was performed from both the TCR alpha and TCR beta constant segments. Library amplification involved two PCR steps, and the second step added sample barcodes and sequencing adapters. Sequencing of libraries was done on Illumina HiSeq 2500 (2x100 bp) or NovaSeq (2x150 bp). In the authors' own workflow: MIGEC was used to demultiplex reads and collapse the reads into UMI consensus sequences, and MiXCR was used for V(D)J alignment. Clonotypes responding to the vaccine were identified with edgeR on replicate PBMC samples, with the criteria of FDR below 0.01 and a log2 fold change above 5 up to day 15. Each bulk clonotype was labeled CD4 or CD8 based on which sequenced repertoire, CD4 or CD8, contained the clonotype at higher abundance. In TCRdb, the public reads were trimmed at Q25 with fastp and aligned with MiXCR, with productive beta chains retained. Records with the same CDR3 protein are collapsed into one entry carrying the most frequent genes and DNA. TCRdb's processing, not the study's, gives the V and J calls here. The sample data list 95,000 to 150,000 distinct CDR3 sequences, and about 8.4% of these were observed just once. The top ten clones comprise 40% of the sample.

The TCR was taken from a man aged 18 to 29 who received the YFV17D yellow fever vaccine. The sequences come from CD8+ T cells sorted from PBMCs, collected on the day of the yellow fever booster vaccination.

Read as DNA, the sequence is TGCGCCAGCAGCCAAGCCCCAGCCCCACCCAGCACAGATACGCAGTATTTT. Its translation is CASSQAPAPPSTDTQYF. The sequence is built from TRBV4-3 and TRBJ2-3; no confident D gene assignment can be made. CDR1 and CDR2 were assigned from the germline V gene as LGHNA and YSLEER. Taken from cysteine to phenylalanine, the CDR3 has 17 residues. The CDR3 DNA has 51 bases and is translated from base 1. V drops 1 base and J drops 0 bases, leaving 14 bases in between.